The 30 T cell receptor beta chains presented below share a single source sample, sequenced in a study of blood T cells in healthy people across ages. The authors ran a second PCR of 7 to 11 cycles using a sample-barcoded 5' primer and a J-beta primer mix. TCRdb used MiXCR to reprocess the 5' RACE reads, holding one entry per CDR3 protein. The table lists over 1,200,000 distinct CDR3 sequences, roughly 59% of them singletons, with under 8.5% in the top ten. The sequenced material came from blood. The receptor set was obtained from a man between 18 and 29 years old in good health.

The genes are TRBV7-2 and TRBJ2-3; D gene uncertain. The V end was cut by 1 base, the J end by 0 bases, with 8 bases between. The length of the CDR3 is 15 residues. The V gene's germline CDR1 is SGHTA and CDR2 FQGNSA. CDR3 in amino acids: CASSLDDFSTDTQYF. The CDR3 DNA follows: TGTGCCAGCAGCTTAGACGATTTTAGCACAGATACGCAGTATTTT.

J is TRBJ2-7 and V is TRBV27, with D perhaps matching TRBD1 (6 bases). CDR1 and CDR2 from the germline V gene are MNHEY and SMNVEV (reference sequence). Trimming removed 3 bases from V and 2 bases from J, with 20 bases in between. The CDR3 has 17 residues. The CDR3: CASSLTIGGYSAYEQYF. CDR3 DNA sequence: TGTGCCAGCAGTTTGACTATAGGGGGTTATAGCGCCTACGAGCAGTACTTC.

V gene TRBV5-6 combines with J gene TRBJ2-1; D is undetermined. This CDR3 has 16 residues. Looked up from germline, CDR1 is SGHDT and CDR2 is YYEEEE. Trimming stripped 0 bases from V and 2 bases from J, with 12 bases between. The CDR3 protein is CASSLGPTLPYNEQFF. The CDR3 DNA reads TGTGCCAGCAGCTTGGGACCTACTCTCCCCTACAATGAGCAGTTCTTC.

In this sample, this clonotype turned up a few times. This chain connects TRBV28 to TRBJ2-2; D may be TRBD1 (5 bases). V lost 6 bases and J 0 bases, leaving 5 bases between the germline ends. The CDR3 totals 13 residues. Germline values: CDR1 MDHEN, CDR2 SYDVKM. The CDR3 sequence is CASRGPNTGELFF. CDR3 DNA sequence: TGTGCCAGCAGGGGGCCGAACACCGGGGAGCTGTTTTTT.

This clonotype has a single count. The gene calls are TRBV28 and TRBJ2-1, with D possibly being TRBD2 (5 bases). This CDR3 contains 14 residues. CDR1 and CDR2 from the germline V gene are MDHEN and SYDVKM. Between the trimmed V and J ends, which lost 6 bases and 4 bases, there was a span of 13 bases. This chain's CDR3 is CASSPKAGYNEQFF. CDR3 coding DNA: TGTGCCAGCAGCCCAAAGGCGGGTTACAATGAGCAGTTCTTC.

CDR3 DNA: TGTGCCAGCACTACTAGAGAGGTGACTGAAGCTTTCTTT. It translates to CASTTREVTEAFF. This chain connects TRBV12-3 or TRBV12-4 to TRBJ1-1, with D hard to call. The CDR3 spans 13 residues. The V gene lost 7 bases and the J gene lost 5 bases, with 14 bases spanning the gap.

This clonotype appeared a few times. V gene TRBV20-1 combines with J gene TRBJ2-1; possibly TRBD1 for D (6 bases). The CDR3 length is 16 residues. Germline V gene sequence: CDR1 DFQATT, CDR2 SNEGSKA (reference sequence). V was pared by 3 bases and J by 3 bases, with 18 bases between. DNA of the CDR3: TGCAGTGCTAGGACTACCTCCGGGACAAACTACAATGAGCAGTTCTTC. It translates to CSARTTSGTNYNEQFF.

This clonotype was recorded once. The chain carries TRBV20-1 and TRBJ2-3, with a tentative D call TRBD2 (6 bases). This CDR3 is 15 amino acids long. The germline V and J ends were trimmed by 6 bases and 1 base, with 17 bases remaining between them. Germline CDR1 DFQATT, CDR2 SNEGSKA (reference sequence). This chain's CDR3 is CSAPGTARGTDTQYF. In nucleotides, the CDR3 is TGCAGTGCACCTGGGACTGCGAGAGGCACAGATACGCAGTATTTT.

The chain carries TRBV5-1 and TRBJ2-7; 10 nucleotides align to TRBD2. The length of the CDR3 is 15 residues. Looked up from germline, CDR1 is SGHRS and CDR2 is YFSETQ. The J segment lost 3 bases and the V segment lost 0 bases, leaving 3 bases of the junction unmatched. The CDR3 reads CASSLEWTSGYEQYF. CDR3 DNA sequence: TGCGCCAGCAGCTTGGAGTGGACTAGCGGCTACGAGCAGTACTTC.

The V call is TRBV11-2, the J call TRBJ2-4, with D tentatively TRBD2 (5 bases). The closer fit of TRBJ2-5 to the DNA end suggests the J call may be wrong. From germline, CDR1 is SGHAT and CDR2 FQNNGV. CDR3 length: 14 residues. CDR3 coding DNA: TGTGCCAGCAGCTTTCGACTAATAGAAGAGACCCAGTACTTC. Protein product: CASSFRLIEETQYF.

This clonotype was seen a few times. This rearrangement joins TRBV7-8 to TRBJ1-5; 10 bases align to TRBD1. V dropped 0 bases and J dropped 3; count of bases not matched to a gene: 5. The length of the CDR3 is 17 residues. From germline, CDR1 is SGHVS and CDR2 FQNEAQ. CDR3 bases: TGTGCCAGCAGCTTAGCGCGGACAGGGGGAGCCAATCAGCCCCAGCATTTT. This sequence encodes CASSLARTGGANQPQHF.

The chain carries TRBV4-1 and TRBJ2-2; TRBD1 matches at 7 bases. From germline, CDR1 is MGHRA and CDR2 YSYEKL. Trimming at V came to 4 bases and at J to 2 bases, leaving 7 bases not matched to a gene. The CDR3 has 16 amino acids. CDR3 loop: CASSRQGQANTGELFF. The DNA of the CDR3 is TGCGCCAGCAGCCGGCAAGGACAGGCAAACACCGGGGAGCTGTTTTTT.

The CDR3 loop reads CASSPGGVYEQFF. As DNA, the CDR3 is TGTGCCAGCAGCCCTGGAGGGGTCTATGAGCAGTTCTTC. This rearrangement joins TRBV7-8 to TRBJ2-1; the D gene is possibly TRBD2 (6 bases). The V end lost 5 bases, the J end lost 8 bases, and 13 bases lay between the germline ends. This CDR3 has 13 amino acids. CDR1 SGHVS and CDR2 FQNEAQ come from the germline V gene.

This chain joins TRBV20-1 and TRBJ1-5, with 7 nucleotides matching TRBD1. The V gene's germline CDR1 is DFQATT and CDR2 SNEGSKA (reference sequence). The CDR3 contains 14 residues. Trimming at V came to 1 base and at J to 4 bases, leaving 4 bases not matched to a gene. The CDR3 bases are TGCAGTGCTAGAGGACGGACAGGAAATCAGCCCCAGCATTTT. Translated, it gives CSARGRTGNQPQHF.

V is TRBV9 and J is TRBJ2-1; 8 bases match TRBD2. The CDR3 spans 15 residues. With V trimmed by 1 base and J by 4 bases, 4 bases remained unmatched. Germline values: CDR1 SGDLS, CDR2 YYNGEE. The CDR3 region is CASSVSGRVYNEQFF. CDR3 coding DNA: TGTGCCAGCAGCGTAAGCGGGAGAGTTTACAATGAGCAGTTCTTC.

The chain uses TRBV15 and TRBJ2-1; 7 nucleotides match TRBD1. Germline V lookup: CDR1 LNHNV, CDR2 YYDKDF (reference sequence). The J segment lost 7 bases and the V segment lost 7 bases, leaving 1 base of the junction unmatched. There are 11 residues in the CDR3. The CDR3 here is CATTRGNEQFF. CDR3 DNA: TGTGCCACCACCAGGGGGAATGAGCAGTTCTTC.

The CDR3 nucleotides are TGCAGCGATAAAAGGGGGTATGGCTACACCTTC. Protein product: CSDKRGYGYTF. The gene calls are TRBV29-1 and TRBJ1-2; a possible D gene is TRBD1 (6 bases). The germline V gene has CDR1 SQVTM and CDR2 ANQGSEA. V lost 7 bases, J lost 5 bases, and 11 bases lay in between. The CDR3 spans 11 residues. Full variable domain (remainder filled in from reference TRBV29-1 and TRBJ1-2): SAVISQKPSRDICQRGTSLTIQCQVDSQVTMMFWYRQQPGQSLTLIATANQGSEATYESGFVIDKFPISRPNLTFSTLTVSNMSPEDSSIYLCSDKRGYGYTFGSGTRLTVV.

V gene TRBV28 combines with J gene TRBJ2-7; a possible D gene is TRBD2 (6 bases). This CDR3 contains 14 residues. Trimming shortened V by 5 bases and J by 0 bases, and 11 bases separated the two germline ends. Germline V CDR1 and CDR2: MDHEN, SYDVKM. CDR3 loop: CASSAGWISYEQYF. As DNA, the CDR3 is TGTGCCAGCAGTGCGGGATGGATCTCCTACGAGCAGTACTTC.

About this clonotype: One end of the junction does not line up with germline, which may come from a read error. The chain joins TRBV6-5 to TRBJ1-2, with TRBD1 matching over 7 bases. The CDR3 runs 14 residues. Germline lookup yields CDR1 MNHEY and CDR2 SVGAGI. DNA of the CDR3: TGTGCCAGCAGTGACTCGGGGCAGGGGGATGGCTACACCTTC. It yields the protein CASSDSGQGDGYTF.

The rearrangement joins TRBV6-5 to TRBJ2-2, with 11 nucleotides matching TRBD2. Germline loops: CDR1 MNHEY, CDR2 SVGAGI. The CDR3 totals 16 residues. V lost 5 bases, J lost 6 bases, and 8 bases stayed unmatched. The CDR3 sequence is CASSPLLAGGPGELFF. The CDR3 region has the DNA TGTGCCAGCAGTCCCCTTTTAGCGGGAGGGCCCGGGGAGCTGTTTTTT.

A few counts support this clonotype. The CDR3 DNA reads as TGTGCCAGCAGTTCGACAGGGATCTACGAGCAGTACTTC. The encoded protein is CASSSTGIYEQYF. The rearrangement links TRBV12-3 or TRBV12-4 to TRBJ2-7; 7 bases align to TRBD1. The CDR3 extends over 13 amino acids. J gave up 3 bases and V 4 bases, and 3 bases lay outside the gene matches.

This clonotype was recorded a few times. The V gene is TRBV4-1, the J gene TRBJ2-7; TRBD1 matches 7 bases. This CDR3 has 15 residues. Trimming cost V 1 base and J 3 bases; bases outside gene matches: 6. Germline V gene sequence: CDR1 MGHRA, CDR2 YSYEKL. CDR3 nucleotides: TGCGCCAGCAGCCAAGGTGGGGCAGGGGGCTACGAGCAGTACTTC. Residues: CASSQGGAGGYEQYF.

The chain recombines TRBV7-2 with TRBJ2-3; D is possibly TRBD1 (7 bases). From germline, CDR1 is SGHTA and CDR2 FQGNSA. Between the trimmed V and J ends, which lost 1 base and 5 bases, there was a span of 16 bases. This CDR3 comprises 16 residues. CDR3 sequence: CASSLGAARGVDTQYF. DNA of the CDR3: TGTGCCAGCAGCTTAGGGGCAGCCAGGGGGGTAGATACGCAGTATTTT. The full variable domain, completed using reference TRBV7-2 and TRBJ2-3, is GAGVSQSPSNKVTEKGKDVELRCDPISGHTALYWYRQSLGQGLEFLIYFQGNSAPDKSGLPSDRFSAERTGGSVSTLTIQRTQQEDSAVYLCASSLGAARGVDTQYFGPGTRLTVL.

This clonotype was counted a few times. V gene TRBV10-3 combines with J gene TRBJ2-7; D not resolved. With 1 base removed from V and 3 bases from J, the gap between germline ends came to 7 bases. CDR3 length: 13 amino acids. Germline loops: CDR1 ENHRY, CDR2 SYGVKD. The CDR3 region has the DNA TGTGCCATCAGTGAGTACCAAAACTACGAGCAGTACTTC. Residues: CAISEYQNYEQYF.

The V and J genes are TRBV7-7 and TRBJ2-3, with 13 bases identical to TRBD2. CDR3 size: 17 residues. CDR1 and CDR2 from the germline V gene are SSHAT and FNYEAQ (reference sequence). After removal of 3 bases from V and 4 bases from J, the junction contained 7 bases not matched to a gene. The CDR3 sequence: CASSLGLAGIGADTQYF. As DNA, the CDR3 is TGTGCCAGCAGCTTGGGACTAGCGGGGATTGGCGCAGATACGCAGTATTTT. The whole variable domain, filled in from reference TRBV7-7 and TRBJ2-3, reads GAGVSQSPRYKVTKRGQDVTLRCDPISSHATLYWYQQALGQGPEFLTYFNYEAQPDKSGLPSDRFSAERPEGSISTLTIQRTEQRDSAMYRCASSLGLAGIGADTQYFGPGTRLTVL.

This sequence joins TRBV19 and TRBJ2-7, with unresolved D. The CDR3 loop spans 14 amino acids. Germline V gene sequence: CDR1 LNHDA, CDR2 SQIVND (reference sequence). Deletions cut 3 bases from V and 3 bases from J, with 12 bases between. The chain's CDR3 is CASSIGSSFYEQYF. The CDR3 DNA reads TGTGCCAGTAGTATTGGTAGTTCCTTCTACGAGCAGTACTTC.

The chain is built from TRBV7-9 and TRBJ2-1; unclear D gene. Germline V gene lookup returns CDR1 SEHNR and CDR2 FQNEAQ (reference sequence). CDR3 size: 13 residues. The V gene lost 6 bases and the J gene lost 5 bases, with 11 bases spanning the gap. The CDR3 bases are TGTGCCAGCAGACTTAGTTGGGACAATGAGCAGTTCTTC. It specifies CASRLSWDNEQFF.

In this sample, this clonotype turned up a few times. CDR3 coding DNA: TGCAGCGTTGTCGGGTTCACTGAAGCTTTCTTT. Translating gives CSVVGFTEAFF. This rearrangement joins TRBV29-1 to TRBJ1-1; D gene ambiguous. V shed 4 bases and J shed 4 bases, with 7 bases lying between them. The CDR3 runs to 11 residues. CDR1 and CDR2 (germline): SQVTM, ANQGSEA.

About this clonotype: One junction end disagrees with the germline gene, perhaps due to a read error. The rearrangement links TRBV3-1 to TRBJ2-5; D may be TRBD1 (5 bases). Germline V CDR1 and CDR2: LGHDT, YNNKEL (reference sequence). This CDR3 has 16 amino acids. The CDR3 is CASSQDLGNRQGTQYF. The DNA for the CDR3 is TGTGCCAGCAGCCAAGATCTTGGGAACAGGCAAGGGACCCAGTACTTC.

The table lists this clonotype with a few counts. This sequence joins TRBV5-1 and TRBJ2-6; 9 nucleotides line up with TRBD1. Germline CDR1 is SGHRS and CDR2 is YFSETQ. The CDR3 length is 20 residues. With 1 base clipped from V and 0 bases from J, the junction kept 11 bases outside the gene matches. The CDR3 coding sequence is TGCGCCAGCAGCTTGAAGTTGGGACAGGGATGGAGCTCTGGGGCCAACGTCCTGACTTTC. This translates into CASSLKLGQGWSSGANVLTF.